The text below deals with one TCR beta chain. Germline loops: CDR1 MDHEN, CDR2 SYDVKM. The V gene end was trimmed by 5 bases and the J gene end by 1 base; junction bases not matched to a gene: 6. CDR3 size: 16 residues. The data were taken from a study of patients and donors after allogeneic stem cell transplantation. Using its own MiXCR run on the RT-PCR reads, TCRdb lists one record per CDR3 protein. The sample shows approximately 20,000 distinct CDR3 sequences, 4.5% to 6% of them seen only once. The genes are TRBV28 and TRBJ2-7; 12 bases map to TRBD2. This receptor was taken from a human donor who was either an allogeneic HSCT recipient or a stem cell or donor lymphocyte infusion donor (not recorded which). It is not recorded whose cells these are; they may come from a transplant donor. Sequencing was done on a sample of blood, either unsorted or a sorted T cell fraction (not recorded which). Here the CDR3 DNA reads TGTGCCAGCAGTACTCCTAGCGGGAGGGATTCCTACGAGCAGTACTTC. Its protein product is CASSTPSGRDSYEQYF. Using reference TRBV28 and TRBJ2-7 for the parts outside the CDR3, the full variable domain is DVKVTQSSRYLVKRTGEKVFLECVQDMDHENMFWYRQDPGLGLRLIYFSYDVKMKEKGDIPEGYSVSREKKERFSLILESASTNQTSMYLCASSTPSGRDSYEQYFGPGTRLTVT.